This passage covers 21 T cell receptor beta chains from one sample sequenced in a study of cytomegalovirus exposure and HLA in healthy donors. Produced via immunoSEQ multiplex PCR; TCRdb's table is partial and in-frame only. Here the sample spans approximately 190,000 clones, more than 80% being singletons. Sequencing was carried out using PBMCs. The source of these receptors is a man younger than 35 in good health and CMV-seropositive.

The chain joins TRBV12-5 to TRBJ2-3; no clear D gene. V was clipped by 6 bases and J by 2 bases, with 9 bases between them. The CDR3 contains 13 residues. The germline V gene has CDR1 LGHNT and CDR2 FRNRAP. The CDR3 spells CASGFHSTDTQYF. In nucleotides, the CDR3 is TGTGCTAGTGGGTTCCACTCCACAGATACGCAGTATTTT.

The rearrangement uses TRBV27 and TRBJ2-1; possibly TRBD1 for D (5 bases). V lost 5 bases, J lost 6 bases, and 17 bases lay in between. Per the germline V gene, CDR1 is MNHEY and CDR2 is SMNVEV (reference sequence). CDR3 length: 15 residues. The CDR3 DNA reads TGTGCCAGCAGTCCCCGGTGGCAGGGATTCAATGAGCAGTTCTTC. As protein: CASSPRWQGFNEQFF.

The chain is built from TRBV19 and TRBJ2-1; 7 bases agree with TRBD2. CDR3 length equals 15 residues. Trimming removed 5 bases from V and 3 bases from J; junction bases left unmatched: 7. Germline CDR1 reads LNHDA; CDR2 reads SQIVND (reference sequence). CDR3 DNA sequence: TGTGCCAGTAGTTCTCAGCGGGGTGACTACAATGAGCAGTTCTTC. Its translation: CASSSQRGDYNEQFF.

The chain recombines TRBV5-6 with TRBJ2-2, with D unclear. Trimming shortened V by 7 bases and J by 1 base, and 11 bases separated the two germline ends. The CDR3 runs 14 residues. CDR1 SGHDT and CDR2 YYEEEE come from the germline V gene. The CDR3 region is CASGLGGNTGELFF. CDR3 sequence (DNA): TGTGCCAGCGGCCTAGGCGGGAACACCGGGGAGCTGTTTTTT. Based on the CDR3 plus reference TRBV5-6 and TRBJ2-2, the full variable domain is DAGVTQSPTHLIKTRGQQVTLRCSPKSGHDTVSWYQQALGQGPQFIFQYYEEEERQRGNFPDRFSGHQFPNYSSELNVNALLLGDSALYLCASGLGGNTGELFFGEGSRLTVL.

The rearrangement links TRBV7-6 to TRBJ1-5; D not certain. CDR1 is SGHVS, CDR2 FNYEAQ, per germline. CDR3 length equals 15 residues. V lost 4 bases and J lost 2, with 12 bases in between. CDR3 sequence reads: CASSSWRERNQPQHF. The CDR3, as DNA: TGTGCCAGCAGCTCCTGGAGGGAGCGCAATCAGCCCCAGCATTTT.

V gene TRBV7-9 combines with J gene TRBJ1-2; 10 bases match TRBD1. After removal of 3 bases from V and 4 bases from J, the junction contained 5 bases not matched to a gene. Germline loops: CDR1 SEHNR, CDR2 FQNEAQ (reference sequence). CDR3 length: 15 amino acids. The CDR3 sequence is CASSFRDRGGYGYTF. The CDR3 DNA is TGTGCCAGCAGCTTCCGGGACAGGGGCGGCTATGGCTACACCTTC. The complete variable domain, with remaining parts taken from reference TRBV7-9 and TRBJ1-2, reads DTGVSQNPRHKITKRGQNVTFRCDPISEHNRLYWYRQTLGQGPEFLTYFQNEAQLEKSRLLSDRFSAERPKGSFSTLEIQRTEQGDSAMYLCASSFRDRGGYGYTFGSGTRLTVV.

This clone appeared a single time. The rearrangement links TRBV7-8 to TRBJ2-3, with D possibly matching TRBD2 (6 bases). The CDR3 runs 14 residues. Germline V gene data show CDR1 as SGHVS and CDR2 as FQNEAQ. V was pared by 7 bases and J by 2 bases, with 13 bases between. The CDR3 DNA sequence: TGTGCCAGCATCCCCGGAGGGTTCACAGATACGCAGTATTTT. This translates into CASIPGGFTDTQYF.

V and J are TRBV10-3 and TRBJ2-7, with D possibly matching TRBD1 (6 bases). With 3 bases removed from V and 6 bases from J, the gap between germline ends came to 12 bases. Germline CDR1 and CDR2: ENHRY and SYGVKD. CDR3 length equals 13 residues. CDR3 in DNA: TGTGCCATCAGTGAAAAGGTACAGGGCGAGCAGTACTTC. Translation: CAISEKVQGEQYF.

The genes are TRBV5-4 and TRBJ2-3; unclear D gene. The V end was cut by 0 bases, the J end by 4 bases, with 6 bases between. Germline V CDR1 and CDR2: SGHNT, YYREEE (reference sequence). The CDR3 extends over 13 amino acids. DNA for the CDR3: TGTGCCAGCAGCTTGGGGCCTGCAGATACGCAGTATTTT. It is translated as CASSLGPADTQYF.

Of note for this clone: The germline gene is not matched at one end of the junction; a read error may be the cause. The chain has TRBV9 and TRBJ2-7; 7 bases agree with TRBD2. Germline CDR1 is SGDLS and CDR2 is YYNGEE. The length of the CDR3 is 11 residues. The CDR3 bases are TGTGCCAGCAGCTACGGCGGGAGCCAGACCTTC. This gives the protein CASSYGGSQTF.

This clone came up once. Here the CDR3 reads CASSPKLAGGSNEQFF. The DNA for the CDR3 is TGTGCCAGCAGCCCGAAACTAGCGGGAGGATCCAATGAGCAGTTCTTC. This chain joins TRBV28 and TRBJ2-1, with 12 positions matching TRBD2. This CDR3 contains 16 residues. Germline trimming cut 6 bases from V and 6 bases from J; bases unmatched to any gene: 9. Germline CDR1 and CDR2: MDHEN and SYDVKM.

This clone was seen a handful of times. The genes are TRBV7-9 and TRBJ1-2, with D possibly matching TRBD1 (6 bases). The CDR3 runs 12 residues. In germline, CDR1 is SEHNR, CDR2 FQNEAQ (reference sequence). V was shortened by 2 bases and J by 6 bases, with 7 bases between the two germline ends. Written as DNA, the CDR3 is TGTGCCAGCAGCTTACCAGGGGATGGCTACACCTTC. This encodes CASSLPGDGYTF.

This clone has more than one count but fewer than ten. This sequence joins TRBV7-6 and TRBJ2-2, with D maybe TRBD2 (5 bases). The CDR3 runs to 13 residues. Germline-derived CDR1 and CDR2 are SGHVS and FNYEAQ. The V and J ends lost 8 bases and 7 bases respectively, with 14 bases between them. The CDR3 DNA reads TGTGCCAGCGGTCGGGGAAGGAGCGGGGAGCTGTTTTTT. Amino acids: CASGRGRSGELFF.

V usage is TRBV7-2 and J usage is TRBJ2-5; D perhaps matches TRBD2 (6 bases). The CDR3 runs 15 residues. Germline CDR1 reads SGHTA; CDR2 reads FQGNSA. V lost 4 bases, J lost 7 bases, and 19 bases lay in between. DNA for the CDR3: TGTGCCAGCAGCTCTACCGGACATCCGGGGGTGACCCAGTACTTC. It encodes CASSSTGHPGVTQYF.

The rearrangement links TRBV5-6 to TRBJ2-1; D call uncertain. CDR3 length: 12 amino acids. Germline values: CDR1 SGHDT, CDR2 YYEEEE. Trimming stripped 0 bases from V and 9 bases from J, with 7 bases between. The CDR3 nucleotides are TGTGCCAGCAGCTTGGTCGGCGGTGAGCAGTTCTTC. It is translated as CASSLVGGEQFF.

The rearrangement uses TRBV5-1 and TRBJ2-3; D possibly corresponds to TRBD2 (5 bases). Germline V lookup: CDR1 SGHRS, CDR2 YFSETQ. The CDR3 totals 13 residues. Trimming removed 4 bases at V and 5 bases at J, with 11 bases between. As DNA, the CDR3 is TGCGCCAGCAGCGAGGGAACGGAAGATACGCAGTATTTT. Its translation is CASSEGTEDTQYF.

The CDR3 reads CASSLGSWLGGYTF. DNA for the CDR3: TGTGCCAGCAGCTTAGGGTCCTGGCTTGGCGGCTACACCTTC. The chain employs TRBV7-6 and TRBJ1-2; D is unclear. Trimming took 1 base from V and 8 from J, leaving 14 bases between them. CDR1 is SGHVS, CDR2 FNYEAQ, per germline. This CDR3 region has 14 residues.

This chain uses TRBV27 with TRBJ2-3; the match to TRBD2 covers 8 bases. The germline V gene has CDR1 MNHEY and CDR2 SMNVEV (reference sequence). The CDR3 has 15 amino acids. Unmatched junction bases numbered 10, after V lost 2 bases and J lost 9 bases. Here the CDR3 reads CASSLGLAGMSTQYF. CDR3 in DNA: TGTGCCAGCAGTTTAGGGTTAGCGGGGATGAGCACGCAGTATTTT.

This chain uses TRBV13 with TRBJ2-3, with TRBD2 matching over 9 bases. This CDR3 spans 16 amino acids. The V segment lost 5 bases and the J segment 0 bases; nucleotides outside the gene matches: 6. CDR1 is PRHDT and CDR2 is FYEKMQ in the germline V gene (reference sequence). Here the CDR3 DNA reads TGTGCCAGCAGCGCCTCTAGCGGGACTAGCACAGATACGCAGTATTTT. Amino acid sequence: CASSASSGTSTDTQYF. Variable domain in full (rest from reference TRBV13 and TRBJ2-3): AAGVIQSPRHLIKEKRETATLKCYPIPRHDTVYWYQQGPGQDPQFLISFYEKMQSDKGSIPDRFSAQQFSDYHSELNMSSLELGDSALYFCASSASSGTSTDTQYFGPGTRLTVL.

The chain has TRBV9 and TRBJ1-1, with TRBD1 matching over 7 bases. The CDR3 length is 15 residues. Germline V gives CDR1 SGDLS, CDR2 YYNGEE. Trimming cost V 3 bases and J 1 base; bases outside gene matches: 6. The CDR3, as DNA: TGTGCCAGCAGCGCTGCCGGGACAGAGAACACTGAAGCTTTCTTT. Translated: CASSAAGTENTEAFF.

This clone was observed once. V gene TRBV7-2 combines with J gene TRBJ2-1, with TRBD2 matching 7 bases. The V gene's germline CDR1 is SGHTA and CDR2 FQGNSA. This CDR3 has 15 amino acids. The junction had 12 bases not matched to a gene; V was cut back by 1 base and J by 12 bases. The CDR3 is CASSLVGGDPLRQFF. In DNA form, the CDR3 reads TGTGCCAGCAGCTTAGTGGGGGGGGACCCTCTACGGCAGTTCTTC.